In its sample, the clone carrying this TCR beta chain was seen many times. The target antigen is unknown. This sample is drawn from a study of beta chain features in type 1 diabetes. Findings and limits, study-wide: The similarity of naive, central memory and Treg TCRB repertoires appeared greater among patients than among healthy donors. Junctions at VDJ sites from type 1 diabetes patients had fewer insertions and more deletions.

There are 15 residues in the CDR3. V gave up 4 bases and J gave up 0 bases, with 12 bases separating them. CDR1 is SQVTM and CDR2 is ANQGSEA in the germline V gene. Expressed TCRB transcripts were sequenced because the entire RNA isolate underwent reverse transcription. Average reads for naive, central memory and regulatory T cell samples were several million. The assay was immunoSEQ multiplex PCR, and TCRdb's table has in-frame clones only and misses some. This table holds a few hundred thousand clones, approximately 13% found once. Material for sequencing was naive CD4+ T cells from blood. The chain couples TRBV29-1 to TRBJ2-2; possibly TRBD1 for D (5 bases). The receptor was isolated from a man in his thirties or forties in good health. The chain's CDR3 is CSVAKGEANTGELFF. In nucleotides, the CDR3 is TGCAGCGTTGCGAAAGGGGAAGCGAACACCGGGGAGCTGTTTTTT.